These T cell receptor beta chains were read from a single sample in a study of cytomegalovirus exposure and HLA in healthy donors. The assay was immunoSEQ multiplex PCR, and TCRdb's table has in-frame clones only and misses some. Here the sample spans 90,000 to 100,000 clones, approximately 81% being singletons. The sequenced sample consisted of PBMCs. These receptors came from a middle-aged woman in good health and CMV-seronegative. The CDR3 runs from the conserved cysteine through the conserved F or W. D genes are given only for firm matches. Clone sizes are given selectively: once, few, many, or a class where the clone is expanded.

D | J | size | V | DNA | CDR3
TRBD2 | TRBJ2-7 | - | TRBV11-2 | TGTGCCAGCAGCTTATATTCAGGAGGGTTCGCGGGGGGATCCTACGAGCAGTACTTC | CASSLYSGGFAGGSYEQYF
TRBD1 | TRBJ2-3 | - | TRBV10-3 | TGTGCCATCAGCCGACAGGGCTTGAGCACAGATACGCAGTATTTT | CAISRQGLSTDTQYF
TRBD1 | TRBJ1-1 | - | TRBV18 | TGTGCCAGCTCACGGGGACAGCTGAACACTGAAGCTTTCTTT | CASSRGQLNTEAFF
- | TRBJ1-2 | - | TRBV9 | TGTGCCAGCAGCGTAGTCGGCGGTAACTATGGCTACACCTTC | CASSVVGGNYGYTF
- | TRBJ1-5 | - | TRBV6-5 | TGTGCCAGCGGCTTTTTGGGGCTAAATCAGCCCCAGCATTTT | CASGFLGLNQPQHF
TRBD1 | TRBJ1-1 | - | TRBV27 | TGTGCCAGCAGTGCCCTCCAGGGGGGGAACACTGAAGCTTTCTTT | CASSALQGGNTEAFF
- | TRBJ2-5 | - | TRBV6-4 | TGTGCCAGCAGTGACCAACCAACTAGCATAGGGGAGACCCAGTACTTC | CASSDQPTSIGETQYF
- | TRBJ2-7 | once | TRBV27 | TGTGCCAGCAGTTTTCTGGGAGTCGGCGAGCAGTACTTC | CASSFLGVGEQYF
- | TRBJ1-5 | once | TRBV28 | TGTGCCAGCAGTTCTCAGGGGAGCAATCAGCCCCAGCATTTT | CASSSQGSNQPQHF
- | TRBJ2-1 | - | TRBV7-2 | TGTGCCAGCAGCTTAAGAGGTAGGCCTCAAAGGCAGGAGCAGTTCTTC | CASSLRGRPQRQEQFF
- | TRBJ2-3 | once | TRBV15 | TGTGCCACCAGCAGAGAAGGGGTTAGCACAGATACGCAGTATTTT | CATSREGVSTDTQYF
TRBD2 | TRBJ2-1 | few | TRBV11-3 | TGTGCCAGCAGCCGTAGCGGGAGCTCCTACAATGAGCAGTTCTTC | CASSRSGSSYNEQFF
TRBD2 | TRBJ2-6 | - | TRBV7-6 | TGTGCCAGCAACCATTCCGCCCATCGACTAGCTGGAAAGGAGGGGGCCAACGTCCTGACTTTC | CASNHSAHRLAGKEGANVLTF
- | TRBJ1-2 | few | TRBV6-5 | TGTGCCAGCAGTTACGGGGGCACAGGCTACACCTTC | CASSYGGTGYTF
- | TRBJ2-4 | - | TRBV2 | TGTGCCAGCAGTGGATGGGGCGCAAAAAACATTCAGTACTTC | CASSGWGAKNIQYF
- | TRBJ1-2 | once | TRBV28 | TGTGCCAGCAGTGGACAGCCCATGCCCACCTTC | CASSGQPMPTF
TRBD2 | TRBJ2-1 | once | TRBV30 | TGTGCCCACCGGACTAGCCTCTTATTCGGTGAGCAGTTCTTC | CAHRTSLLFGEQFF
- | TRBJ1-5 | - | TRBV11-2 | TGTGCCAGCAGCTTAGGGGGGCAGGGTCCGCCCCAGCATTTT | CASSLGGQGPPQHF
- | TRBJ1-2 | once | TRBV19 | TGTGCCAGTAGTGCGCGCGCGGGGGCGCAAGGCTACACCTTC | CASSARAGAQGYTF
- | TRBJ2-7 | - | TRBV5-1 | TGCGCCAGCAGCTTGGTTGCGCGGGCTAACGAGCAGTACTTC | CASSLVARANEQYF
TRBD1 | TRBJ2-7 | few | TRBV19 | TGTGCCAGTAAAGGGACAGGGTCAACCTACGAGCAGTACTTC | CASKGTGSTYEQYF
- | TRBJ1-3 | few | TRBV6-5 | TGTGCCAGCAGTTACAATATACAGGCCTCTGGAAACACCATATATTTT | CASSYNIQASGNTIYF
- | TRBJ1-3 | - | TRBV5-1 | TGCGCCAGCAGCTTGGGGCAGGGGTCTACTGGAAACACCATATATTTT | CASSLGQGSTGNTIYF
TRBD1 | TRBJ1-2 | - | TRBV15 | TGTGCCACCAGCAGAGATTTGAGACAGGGGGTTATCGGCTATGGCTACACCTTC | CATSRDLRQGVIGYGYTF
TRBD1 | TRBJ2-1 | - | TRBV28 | TGTGCCAGCAGTTCCGGGACAGGGACTTCATATGGTTCCTACAATGAGCAGTTCTTC | CASSSGTGTSYGSYNEQFF
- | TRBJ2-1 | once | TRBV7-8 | TGTGCCAGCAGCTCCGGGGACTACAATGAGCAGTTCTTC | CASSSGDYNEQFF
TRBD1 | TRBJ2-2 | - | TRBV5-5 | TGTGCCAGCAGCTTGGAGGGACAGGGGGCCGGGGAGCTGTTTTTT | CASSLEGQGAGELFF
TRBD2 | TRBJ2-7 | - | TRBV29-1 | TGCAGCGTGAGGCGGGAGGGCCTCAACGAGCAGTACTTC | CSVRREGLNEQYF
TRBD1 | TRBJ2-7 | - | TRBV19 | TGTGCCAGTACCGTGGGACAGGTCGGGTCCTACGAGCAGTACTTC | CASTVGQVGSYEQYF
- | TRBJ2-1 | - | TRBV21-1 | TGTGCCAGCAGCAAAGTCTATGAGCAGTTCTTC | CASSKVYEQFF
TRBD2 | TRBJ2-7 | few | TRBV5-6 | TGTGCCAGCAGCGGTCTAGCGGGAGGCGAGCAGTACTTC | CASSGLAGGEQYF
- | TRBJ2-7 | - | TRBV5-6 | TGTGCCAGCAGCAGCCGCTATGGTTCCTACGAGCAGTACTTC | CASSSRYGSYEQYF
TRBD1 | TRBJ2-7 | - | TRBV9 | TGTGCCAGCGGAGCCGGGACAGGGTACTACGAGCAGTACTTC | CASGAGTGYYEQYF
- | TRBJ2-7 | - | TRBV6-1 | TGTGCCAGCATCCTGGGACAAGTCCGGACCGGCGAGCAGTACTTC | CASILGQVRTGEQYF
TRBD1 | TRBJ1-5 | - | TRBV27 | TGTGCCAGCAGGGCCCAGGGGGCTCTCTACAATCAGCCCCAGCATTTT | CASRAQGALYNQPQHF
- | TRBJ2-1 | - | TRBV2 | TGTGCCAGCAGTGAGGGCTGGGGGCGGCTAGCTAGTGAGCAGTTCTTC | CASSEGWGRLASEQFF